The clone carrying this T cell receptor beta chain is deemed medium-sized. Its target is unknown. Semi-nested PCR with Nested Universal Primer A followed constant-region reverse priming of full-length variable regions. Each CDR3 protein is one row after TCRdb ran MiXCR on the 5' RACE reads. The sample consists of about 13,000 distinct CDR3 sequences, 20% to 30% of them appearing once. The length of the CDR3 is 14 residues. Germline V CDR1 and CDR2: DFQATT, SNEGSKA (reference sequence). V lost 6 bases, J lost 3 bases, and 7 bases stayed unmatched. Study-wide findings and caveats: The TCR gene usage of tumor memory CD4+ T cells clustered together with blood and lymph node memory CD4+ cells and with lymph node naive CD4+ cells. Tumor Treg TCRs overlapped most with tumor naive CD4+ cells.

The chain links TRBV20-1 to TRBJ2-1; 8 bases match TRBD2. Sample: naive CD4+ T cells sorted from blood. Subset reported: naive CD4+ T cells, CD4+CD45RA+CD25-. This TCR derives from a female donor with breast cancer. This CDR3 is CSALLAAVYNEQFF. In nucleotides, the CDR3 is TGCAGTGCATTACTAGCGGCCGTCTACAATGAGCAGTTCTTC.